These T cell receptor beta chains were read from a single sample in a study of blood T cells in healthy people across ages. From the 5' RACE reads, TCRdb called clonotypes with MiXCR, one entry per CDR3 protein. The sample lists roughly 1,700,000 distinct CDR3 sequences, approximately 30% occurring once. The sequencing input was blood. The receptors derive from a woman aged 30 to 39 in good health. The CDR3 runs from the conserved cysteine through the conserved F or W. Each record gives: clone size, D gene, V gene, J gene, CDR3 protein, CDR3 DNA. The D gene is left open where the match is weak. The size field is filled for only some rows; it gives once, few, many or a size class.

few	TRBD2	TRBV15	TRBJ2-1	CATSRLAGEEQFF	TGTGCCACCAGCCGACTAGCGGGAGAGGAGCAGTTCTTC
.	.	TRBV12-3/TRBV12-4	TRBJ2-7	CASSPGGLYNEQYF	TGTGCCAGCAGCCCGGGCGGGCTCTACAATGAGCAGTACTTC
.	TRBD2	TRBV5-4	TRBJ2-5	CACSSLAGGLGTQYF	TGTGCCTGCAGCTCTCTAGCGGGGGGTCTAGGGACCCAGTACTTC
.	.	TRBV18	TRBJ1-2	CASSPVEGHYGYTF	TGTGCCAGCTCACCAGTGGAGGGTCACTATGGCTACACCTTC
.	.	TRBV20-1	TRBJ1-5	CSARDQGLYSNQPQHF	TGCAGTGCTAGAGATCAGGGCCTATATAGCAATCAGCCCCAGCATTTT
.	TRBD2	TRBV11-1	TRBJ2-1	CASSRTPGLAGGSSYNEQFF	TGTGCCAGCAGCCGGACGCCGGGACTAGCGGGGGGGAGCTCCTACAATGAGCAGTTCTTC
many	TRBD1	TRBV20-1	TRBJ2-5	CSARGFQGQETQYF	TGCAGTGCTAGAGGATTTCAGGGACAGGAGACCCAGTACTTC
few	.	TRBV10-3	TRBJ2-7	CAISESREPYEQYF	TGTGCCATCAGTGAGTCCAGGGAACCCTACGAGCAGTACTTC
few	TRBD2	TRBV7-6	TRBJ2-7	CASSPWGGGTYEQYF	TGTGCCAGCAGCCCCTGGGGCGGGGGAACCTACGAGCAGTACTTC
.	.	TRBV5-1	TRBJ1-1	CASSTGGRVGAFF	TGCGCCAGCAGCACTGGAGGCAGGGTCGGAGCTTTCTTT
.	TRBD1	TRBV7-2	TRBJ1-2	CAKRTGTGYTF	TGTGCCAAAAGGACAGGGACTGGCTACACCTTC
.	.	TRBV3-1	TRBJ1-1	CASSQSYTEAFF	TGTGCCAGCAGTCAATCCTACACTGAAGCTTTCTTT
few	.	TRBV2	TRBJ1-5	CASSAQATQRQPQHF	TGTGCCAGCAGTGCTCAGGCCACTCAGCGTCAGCCCCAGCATTTT
few	TRBD1	TRBV7-2	TRBJ2-5	CASRVGQGAQGQYF	TGTGCCAGCAGGGTGGGACAGGGGGCGCAGGGGCAGTACTTC
.	TRBD2	TRBV5-1	TRBJ2-5	CASSWPSGLGAETQYF	TGCGCCAGCAGCTGGCCTTCGGGACTAGGGGCTGAGACCCAGTACTTC
many	TRBD1	TRBV29-1	TRBJ2-5	CSVILGQGEETQYF	TGCAGCGTTATACTCGGACAGGGCGAGGAGACCCAGTACTTC